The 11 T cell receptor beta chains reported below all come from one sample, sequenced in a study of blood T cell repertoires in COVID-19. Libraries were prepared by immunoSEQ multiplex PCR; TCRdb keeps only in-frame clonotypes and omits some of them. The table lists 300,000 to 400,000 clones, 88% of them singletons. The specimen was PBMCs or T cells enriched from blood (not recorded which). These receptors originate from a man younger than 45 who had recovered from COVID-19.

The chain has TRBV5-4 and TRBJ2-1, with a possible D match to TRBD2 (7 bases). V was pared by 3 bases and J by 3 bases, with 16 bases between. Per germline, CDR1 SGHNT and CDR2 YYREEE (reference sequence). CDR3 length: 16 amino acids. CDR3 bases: TGTGCCAGCAGCTCCTCCGGGGGGCCGAGCTACAATGAGCAGTTCTTC. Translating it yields CASSSSGGPSYNEQFF.

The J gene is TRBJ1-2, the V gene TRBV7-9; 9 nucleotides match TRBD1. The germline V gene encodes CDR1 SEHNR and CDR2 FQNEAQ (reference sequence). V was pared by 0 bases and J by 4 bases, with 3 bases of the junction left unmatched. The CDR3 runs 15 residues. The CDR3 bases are TGTGCCAGCAGCTTAGCGGGACAGGGCTTCTATGGCTACACCTTC. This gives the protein CASSLAGQGFYGYTF.

CDR3 loop: CASKGLAGGNTGELFF. The CDR3 coding sequence is TGTGCCAGCAAAGGACTAGCGGGGGGGAACACCGGGGAGCTGTTTTTT. The chain carries TRBV19 and TRBJ2-2; 14 nucleotides line up with TRBD2. Germline V gene lookup returns CDR1 LNHDA and CDR2 SQIVND (reference sequence). The CDR3 has 16 residues. Unmatched junction bases numbered 4, after V lost 9 bases and J lost 1 base.

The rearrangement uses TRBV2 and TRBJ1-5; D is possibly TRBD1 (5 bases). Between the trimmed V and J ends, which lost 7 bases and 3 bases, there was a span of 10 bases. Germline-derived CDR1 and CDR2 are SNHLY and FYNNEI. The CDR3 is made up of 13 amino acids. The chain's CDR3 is CASKRDFNQPQHF. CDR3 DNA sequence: TGTGCCAGCAAGCGGGACTTCAATCAGCCCCAGCATTTT.

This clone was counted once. CDR3 amino acids: CASSIGTGGSPLHF. CDR3 in DNA: TGTGCCAGTAGCATCGGGACAGGGGGTTCACCCCTCCACTTT. J is TRBJ1-6 and V is TRBV19; 11 bases align to TRBD1. V shed 6 bases and J 9 bases; nucleotides not matched to a gene: 4. This CDR3 has 14 residues. Germline V lookup: CDR1 LNHDA, CDR2 SQIVND (reference sequence).

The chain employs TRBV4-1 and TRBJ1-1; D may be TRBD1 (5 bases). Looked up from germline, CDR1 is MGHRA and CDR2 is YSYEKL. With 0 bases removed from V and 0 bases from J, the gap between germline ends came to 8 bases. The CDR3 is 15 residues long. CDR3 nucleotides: TGCGCCAGCAGCCAAGAAGGGGTCATGAACACTGAAGCTTTCTTT. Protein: CASSQEGVMNTEAFF.

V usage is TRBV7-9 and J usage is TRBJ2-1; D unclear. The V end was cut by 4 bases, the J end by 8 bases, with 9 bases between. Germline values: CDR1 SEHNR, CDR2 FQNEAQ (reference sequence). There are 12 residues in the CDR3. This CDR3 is CASSSLRDEQFF. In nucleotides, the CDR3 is TGTGCCAGCAGCTCCCTCCGGGATGAGCAGTTCTTC.

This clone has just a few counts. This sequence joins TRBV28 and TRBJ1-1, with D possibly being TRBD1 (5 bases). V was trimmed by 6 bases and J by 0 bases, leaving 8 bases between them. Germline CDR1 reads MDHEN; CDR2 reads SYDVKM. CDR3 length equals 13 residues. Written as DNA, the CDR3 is TGTGCCAGCAGGATACAGGTGAACACTGAAGCTTTCTTT. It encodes CASRIQVNTEAFF.

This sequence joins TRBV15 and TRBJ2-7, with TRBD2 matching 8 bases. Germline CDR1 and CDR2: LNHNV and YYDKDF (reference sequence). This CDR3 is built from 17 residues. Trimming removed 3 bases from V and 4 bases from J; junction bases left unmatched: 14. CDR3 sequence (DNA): TGTGCCACCAGCAGCGAGGTTGTAAGCGGGGGTCGGTACGAGCAGTACTTC. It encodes CATSSEVVSGGRYEQYF.

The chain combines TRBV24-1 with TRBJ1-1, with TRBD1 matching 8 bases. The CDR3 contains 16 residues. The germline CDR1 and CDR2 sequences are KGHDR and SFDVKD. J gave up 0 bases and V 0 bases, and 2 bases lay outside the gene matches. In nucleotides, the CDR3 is TGTGCCACCAGTGATTTGTACAGGGGGATGAACACTGAAGCTTTCTTT. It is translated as CATSDLYRGMNTEAFF.

The CDR3 DNA reads TGTGCCAGCAGCCCCTTGAGGAGCGACTATGGCTACACCTTC. Translation: CASSPLRSDYGYTF. The chain couples TRBV7-3 to TRBJ1-2; unclear D gene. The V gene lost 5 bases and the J gene lost 3 bases, with 13 bases spanning the gap. Germline assignment: CDR1 SGHTA and CDR2 FQGTGA. The CDR3 length is 14 residues.